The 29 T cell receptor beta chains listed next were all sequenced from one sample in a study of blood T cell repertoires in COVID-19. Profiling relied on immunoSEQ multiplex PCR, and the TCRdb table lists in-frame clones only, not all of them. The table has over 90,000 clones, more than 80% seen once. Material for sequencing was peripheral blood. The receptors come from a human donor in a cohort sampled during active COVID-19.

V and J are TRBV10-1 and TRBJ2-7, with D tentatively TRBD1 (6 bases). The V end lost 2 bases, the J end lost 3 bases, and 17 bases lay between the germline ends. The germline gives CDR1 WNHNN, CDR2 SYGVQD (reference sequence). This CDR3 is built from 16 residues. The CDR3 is CASSENIVGTYYEQYF. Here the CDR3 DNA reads TGCGCCAGCAGTGAGAATATTGTGGGGACATACTACGAGCAGTACTTC.

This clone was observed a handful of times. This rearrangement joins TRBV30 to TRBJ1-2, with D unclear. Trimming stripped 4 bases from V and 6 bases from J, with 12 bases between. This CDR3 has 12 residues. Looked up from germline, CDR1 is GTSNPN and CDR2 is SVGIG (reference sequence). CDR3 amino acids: CAWTGQVDGYTF. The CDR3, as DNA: TGTGCCTGGACCGGTCAGGTCGATGGCTACACCTTC.

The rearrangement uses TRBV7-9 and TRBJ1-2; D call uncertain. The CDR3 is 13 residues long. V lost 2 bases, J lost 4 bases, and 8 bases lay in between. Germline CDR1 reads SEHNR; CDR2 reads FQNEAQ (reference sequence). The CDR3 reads CASSLIVGYGYTF. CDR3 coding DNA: TGTGCCAGCAGCTTAATCGTCGGCTATGGCTACACCTTC. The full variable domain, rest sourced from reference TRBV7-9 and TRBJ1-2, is DTGVSQNPRHKITKRGQNVTFRCDPISEHNRLYWYRQTLGQGPEFLTYFQNEAQLEKSRLLSDRFSAERPKGSFSTLEIQRTEQGDSAMYLCASSLIVGYGYTFGSGTRLTVV.

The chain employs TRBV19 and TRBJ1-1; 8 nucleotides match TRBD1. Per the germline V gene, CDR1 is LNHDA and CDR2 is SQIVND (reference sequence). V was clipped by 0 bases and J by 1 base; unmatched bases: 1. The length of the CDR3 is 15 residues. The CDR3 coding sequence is TGTGCCAGTAGTATAGAGGGACAGGAGAACACTGAAGCTTTCTTT. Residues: CASSIEGQENTEAFF.

The CDR3 bases are TGTGCCAGCAGCGGTGCCGGGACAGGCAACACCATATATTTT. It specifies CASSGAGTGNTIYF. The chain carries TRBV9 and TRBJ1-3; 8 bases fit TRBD1. This CDR3 has 14 residues. The V segment lost 3 bases and the J segment 7 bases; nucleotides outside the gene matches: 6. CDR1 and CDR2 from the germline V gene are SGDLS and YYNGEE.

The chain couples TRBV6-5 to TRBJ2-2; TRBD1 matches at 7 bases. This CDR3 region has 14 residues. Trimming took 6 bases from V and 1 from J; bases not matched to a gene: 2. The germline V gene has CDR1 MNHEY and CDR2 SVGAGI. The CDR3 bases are TGTGCCAGCAGACAGGGGATGAACACCGGGGAGCTGTTTTTT. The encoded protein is CASRQGMNTGELFF.

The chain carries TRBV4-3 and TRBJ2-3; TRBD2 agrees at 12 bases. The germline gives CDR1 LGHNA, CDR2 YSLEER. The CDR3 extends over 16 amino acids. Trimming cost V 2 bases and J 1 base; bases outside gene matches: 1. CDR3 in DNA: TGCGCCAGCAGCCAACGACTAGCGGGGGGCACAGATACGCAGTATTTT. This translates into CASSQRLAGGTDTQYF.

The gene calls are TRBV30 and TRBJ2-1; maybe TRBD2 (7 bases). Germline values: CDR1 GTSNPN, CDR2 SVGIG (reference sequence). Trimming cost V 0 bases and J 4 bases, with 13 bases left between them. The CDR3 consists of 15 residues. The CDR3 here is CAWSVPAGAYNEQFF. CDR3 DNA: TGTGCCTGGAGTGTACCTGCGGGGGCTTACAATGAGCAGTTCTTC.

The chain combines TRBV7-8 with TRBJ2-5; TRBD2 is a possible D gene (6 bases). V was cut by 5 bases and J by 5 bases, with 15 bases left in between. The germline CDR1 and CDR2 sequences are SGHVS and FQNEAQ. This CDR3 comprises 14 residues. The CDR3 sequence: CASSTVAGLETQYF. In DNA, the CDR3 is TGTGCCAGCAGCACGGTTGCGGGGCTGGAGACCCAGTACTTC. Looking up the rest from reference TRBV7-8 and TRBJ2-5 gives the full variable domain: GAGVSQSPRYKVAKRGQDVALRCDPISGHVSLFWYQQALGQGPEFLTYFQNEAQLDKSGLPSDRFFAERPEGSVSTLKIQRTQQEDSAVYLCASSTVAGLETQYFGPGTRLLVL.

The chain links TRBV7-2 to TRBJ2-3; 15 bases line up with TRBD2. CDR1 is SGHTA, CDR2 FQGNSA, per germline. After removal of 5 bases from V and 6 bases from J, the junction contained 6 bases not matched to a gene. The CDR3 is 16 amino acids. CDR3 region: CASSTGLAGGRDTQYF. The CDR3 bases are TGTGCCAGCAGCACAGGACTAGCGGGGGGGCGCGATACGCAGTATTTT.

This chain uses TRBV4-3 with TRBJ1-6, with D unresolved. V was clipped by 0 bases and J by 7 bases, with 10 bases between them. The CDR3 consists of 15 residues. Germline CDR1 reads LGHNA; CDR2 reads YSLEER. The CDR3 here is CASSQDARGNSPLHF. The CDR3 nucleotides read TGCGCCAGCAGCCAAGATGCTCGAGGGAATTCACCCCTCCACTTT.

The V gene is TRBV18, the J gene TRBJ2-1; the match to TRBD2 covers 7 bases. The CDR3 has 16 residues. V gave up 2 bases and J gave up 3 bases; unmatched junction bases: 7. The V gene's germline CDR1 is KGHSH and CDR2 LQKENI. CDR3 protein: CASSPAMLAVYNEQFF. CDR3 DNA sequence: TGTGCCAGCTCACCAGCGATGCTAGCGGTCTACAATGAGCAGTTCTTC.

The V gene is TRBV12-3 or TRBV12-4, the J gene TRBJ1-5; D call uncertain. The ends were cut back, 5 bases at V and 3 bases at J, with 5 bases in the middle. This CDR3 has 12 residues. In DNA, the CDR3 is TGTGCCAGCAGTGACAACAATCAGCCCCAGCATTTT. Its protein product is CASSDNNQPQHF.

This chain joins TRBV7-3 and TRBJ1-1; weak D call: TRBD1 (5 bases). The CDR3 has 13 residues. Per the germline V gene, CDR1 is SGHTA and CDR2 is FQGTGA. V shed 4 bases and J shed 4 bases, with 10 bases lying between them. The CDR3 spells CASSSQGGTEAFF. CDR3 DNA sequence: TGTGCCAGCAGCTCGCAGGGTGGCACTGAAGCTTTCTTT.

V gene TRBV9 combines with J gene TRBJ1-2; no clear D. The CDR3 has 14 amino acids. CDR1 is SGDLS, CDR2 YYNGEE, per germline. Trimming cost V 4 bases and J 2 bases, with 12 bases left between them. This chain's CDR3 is CASSPPGGNYGYTF. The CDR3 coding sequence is TGTGCCAGCAGCCCGCCGGGAGGGAACTATGGCTACACCTTC.

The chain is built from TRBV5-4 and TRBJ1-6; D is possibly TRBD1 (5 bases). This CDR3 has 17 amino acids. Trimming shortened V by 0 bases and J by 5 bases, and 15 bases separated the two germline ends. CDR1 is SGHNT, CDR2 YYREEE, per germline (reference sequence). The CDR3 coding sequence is TGTGCCAGCAGCTTGGACCCCCCAAGGGGCCATAATTCACCCCTCCACTTT. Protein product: CASSLDPPRGHNSPLHF.

For the CDR3, the DNA is TGCGCCAGCAGCTACTTGGGGGGGGCCACAGATACGCAGTATTTT. It yields the protein CASSYLGGATDTQYF. The V and J genes are TRBV5-1 and TRBJ2-3; D perhaps matches TRBD2 (7 bases). With 3 bases removed from V and 2 bases from J, the gap between germline ends came to 13 bases. Germline CDR1 is SGHRS and CDR2 is YFSETQ. There are 15 residues in the CDR3. The full variable domain, completed using reference TRBV5-1 and TRBJ2-3, is KAGVTQTPRYLIKTRGQQVTLSCSPISGHRSVSWYQQTPGQGLQFLFEYFSETQRNKGNFPGRFSGRQFSNSRSEMNVSTLELGDSALYLCASSYLGGATDTQYFGPGTRLTVL.

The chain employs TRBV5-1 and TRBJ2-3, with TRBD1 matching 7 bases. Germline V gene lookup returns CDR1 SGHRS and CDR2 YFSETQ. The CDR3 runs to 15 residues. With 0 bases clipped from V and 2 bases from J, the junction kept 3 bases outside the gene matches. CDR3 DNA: TGCGCCAGCAGCTTGGCCGGGACAGCCACAGATACGCAGTATTTT. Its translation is CASSLAGTATDTQYF.

The CDR3 protein is CASSYSGGVGKLFF. The DNA for the CDR3 is TGTGCCAGCAGTTACTCAGGGGGTGTAGGGAAACTGTTTTTT. The chain employs TRBV6-5 and TRBJ1-4, with D maybe TRBD1 (6 bases). Germline V CDR1 and CDR2: MNHEY, SVGAGI. The CDR3 contains 14 residues. Trimming pared 0 bases from V and 11 bases from J, leaving 13 bases between.

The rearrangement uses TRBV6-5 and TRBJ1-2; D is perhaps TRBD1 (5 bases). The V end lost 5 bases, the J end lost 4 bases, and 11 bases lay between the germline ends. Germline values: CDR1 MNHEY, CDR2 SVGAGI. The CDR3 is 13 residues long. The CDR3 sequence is CASSTDRLYGYTF. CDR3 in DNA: TGTGCCAGCAGTACCGACAGACTCTATGGCTACACCTTC.

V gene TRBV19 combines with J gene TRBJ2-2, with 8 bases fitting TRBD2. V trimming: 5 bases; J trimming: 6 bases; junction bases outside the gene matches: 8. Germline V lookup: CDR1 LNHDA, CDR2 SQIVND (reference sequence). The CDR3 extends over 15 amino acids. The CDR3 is CASSSTGGHPGELFF. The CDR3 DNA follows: TGTGCCAGTAGTTCCACGGGGGGGCATCCCGGGGAGCTGTTTTTT.

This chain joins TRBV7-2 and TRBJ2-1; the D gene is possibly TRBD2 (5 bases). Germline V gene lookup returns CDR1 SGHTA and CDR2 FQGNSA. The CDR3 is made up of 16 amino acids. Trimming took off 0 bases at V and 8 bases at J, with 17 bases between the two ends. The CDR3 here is CASSLASLSGLDEQFF. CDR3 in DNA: TGTGCCAGCAGCTTAGCTTCACTATCGGGGTTGGATGAGCAGTTCTTC. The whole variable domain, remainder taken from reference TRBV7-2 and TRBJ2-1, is GAGVSQSPSNKVTEKGKDVELRCDPISGHTALYWYRQSLGQGLEFLIYFQGNSAPDKSGLPSDRFSAERTGGSVSTLTIQRTQQEDSAVYLCASSLASLSGLDEQFFGPGTRLTVL.

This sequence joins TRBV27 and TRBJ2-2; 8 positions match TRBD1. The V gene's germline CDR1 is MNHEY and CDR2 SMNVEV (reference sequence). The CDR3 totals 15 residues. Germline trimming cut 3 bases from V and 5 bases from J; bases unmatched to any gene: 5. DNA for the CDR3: TGTGCCAGCAGTTTTAGGACAGGGAGTACCGGGGAGCTGTTTTTT. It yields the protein CASSFRTGSTGELFF.

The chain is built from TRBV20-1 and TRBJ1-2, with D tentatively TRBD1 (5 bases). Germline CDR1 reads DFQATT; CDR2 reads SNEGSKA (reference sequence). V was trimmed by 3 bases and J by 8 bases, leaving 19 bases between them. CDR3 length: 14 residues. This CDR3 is CSASAPGHWGGYTF. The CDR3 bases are TGCAGTGCTAGTGCCCCCGGACATTGGGGCGGCTACACCTTC.

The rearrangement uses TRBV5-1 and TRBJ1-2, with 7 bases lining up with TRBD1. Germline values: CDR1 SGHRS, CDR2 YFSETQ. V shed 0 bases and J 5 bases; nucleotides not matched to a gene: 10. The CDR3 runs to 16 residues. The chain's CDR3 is CASSLDGGTALYGYTF. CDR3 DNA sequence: TGCGCCAGCAGCTTGGATGGCGGGACAGCCCTATATGGCTACACCTTC.

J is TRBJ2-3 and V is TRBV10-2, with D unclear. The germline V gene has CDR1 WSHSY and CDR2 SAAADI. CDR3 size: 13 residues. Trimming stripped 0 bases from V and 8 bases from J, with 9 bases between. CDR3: CASSESASSTQYF. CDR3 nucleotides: TGCGCCAGCAGTGAGTCAGCCTCGAGTACGCAGTATTTT.

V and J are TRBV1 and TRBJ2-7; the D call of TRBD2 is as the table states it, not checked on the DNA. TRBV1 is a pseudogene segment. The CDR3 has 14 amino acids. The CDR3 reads CTSSSRTPAYEQYF. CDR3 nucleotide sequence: TGCACCAGCAGCTCGCGGACTCCAGCCTACGAGCAGTACTTC.

The CDR3: CASRSGTGIMGQYF. The CDR3 DNA follows: TGTGCCAGCAGGTCCGGGACAGGGATTATGGGGCAGTACTTC. The chain combines TRBV6-5 with TRBJ2-7; 9 bases align to TRBD1. J was trimmed by 9 bases and V by 6 bases; bases with no gene match: 12. Germline values: CDR1 MNHEY, CDR2 SVGAGI. This CDR3 is built from 14 residues.

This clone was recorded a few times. The DNA for the CDR3 is TGTGCCAGCAGTGAAACCGGGCCAGGGGTGGGCTACACCTTC. Protein product: CASSETGPGVGYTF. The V call is TRBV2, the J call TRBJ1-2; D perhaps matches TRBD1 (6 bases). The CDR3 spans 14 residues. Trimming took off 2 bases at V and 8 bases at J, with 15 bases between the two ends. Germline assignment: CDR1 SNHLY and CDR2 FYNNEI.